Each of the 6 T cell receptor beta chains below was sequenced from the same sample in a study of T cell responses to AZD1222 COVID-19 vaccine. Sequencing used immunoSEQ multiplex PCR; TCRdb keeps in-frame clones, though not all of them. The sample lists 46,000 or so clones; 65% to 80% were seen once. The sequences come from peripheral blood, collected on day 0 of AZD1222 vaccination. The source of these receptors is an adult in good health.

The V call is TRBV2, the J call TRBJ1-5; 9 bases line up with TRBD1. Germline V lookup: CDR1 SNHLY, CDR2 FYNNEI. With 1 base clipped from V and 6 bases from J, the junction kept 4 bases outside the gene matches. This CDR3 is 15 amino acids long. CDR3 sequence: CASSEDRGRVQPQHF. In DNA, the CDR3 is TGTGCCAGCAGTGAAGACAGGGGGCGCGTTCAGCCCCAGCATTTT.

On this clone: Other DNA sequences in this sample translate to the same CDR3. The chain has TRBV28 and TRBJ2-1; D gene ambiguous. This CDR3 comprises 12 residues. Per the germline V gene, CDR1 is MDHEN and CDR2 is SYDVKM. Trimming cost V 3 bases and J 7 bases, with 7 bases left between them. This CDR3 reads CASSLVGNEQFF. In DNA, the CDR3 is TGTGCCAGCAGTTTGGTCGGGAATGAGCAGTTCTTC.

Remarks on this clone: This specimen includes other DNA sequences encoding the same CDR3. V usage is TRBV5-1 and J usage is TRBJ2-1; D unresolved. CDR1 SGHRS and CDR2 YFSETQ come from the germline V gene. CDR3 length: 14 amino acids. Trimming left V 1 base short and J 4 bases short, with 9 bases between. DNA for the CDR3: TGCGCCAGCAGCTTGCTAGGACCGTACAATGAGCAGTTCTTC. Residues: CASSLLGPYNEQFF.

This chain joins TRBV27 and TRBJ1-6; TRBD1 agrees at 10 bases. This CDR3 spans 16 amino acids. Germline-derived CDR1 and CDR2 are MNHEY and SMNVEV (reference sequence). V trimming: 3 bases; J trimming: 7 bases; junction bases outside the gene matches: 6. The CDR3 sequence: CASSLPGTGANSPLHF. The DNA of the CDR3 is TGTGCCAGCAGTTTGCCCGGGACAGGGGCCAATTCACCCCTCCACTTT.

The V call is TRBV6-1, the J call TRBJ1-1; D not resolved. Germline loops: CDR1 MNHNS, CDR2 SASEGT. The V gene lost 2 bases and the J gene lost 1 base, with 8 bases spanning the gap. CDR3 size: 14 residues. The CDR3 reads CASSESFWNTEAFF. CDR3 nucleotides: TGTGCCAGCAGTGAAAGCTTTTGGAACACTGAAGCTTTCTTT.

This chain links TRBV7-9 with TRBJ1-1, with TRBD1 matching 7 bases. This CDR3 spans 14 amino acids. CDR1 is SEHNR, CDR2 FQNEAQ, per germline (reference sequence). J lost 7 bases, V lost 6 bases, and 11 bases had no gene match. In nucleotides, the CDR3 is TGTGCCAGCAGTCGCTACGACAGGGCTGGTGAAGCTTTCTTT. Translation: CASSRYDRAGEAFF. The entire variable domain, with the rest obtained from reference TRBV7-9 and TRBJ1-1, is as follows: DTGVSQNPRHKITKRGQNVTFRCDPISEHNRLYWYRQTLGQGPEFLTYFQNEAQLEKSRLLSDRFSAERPKGSFSTLEIQRTEQGDSAMYLCASSRYDRAGEAFFGQGTRLTVV.